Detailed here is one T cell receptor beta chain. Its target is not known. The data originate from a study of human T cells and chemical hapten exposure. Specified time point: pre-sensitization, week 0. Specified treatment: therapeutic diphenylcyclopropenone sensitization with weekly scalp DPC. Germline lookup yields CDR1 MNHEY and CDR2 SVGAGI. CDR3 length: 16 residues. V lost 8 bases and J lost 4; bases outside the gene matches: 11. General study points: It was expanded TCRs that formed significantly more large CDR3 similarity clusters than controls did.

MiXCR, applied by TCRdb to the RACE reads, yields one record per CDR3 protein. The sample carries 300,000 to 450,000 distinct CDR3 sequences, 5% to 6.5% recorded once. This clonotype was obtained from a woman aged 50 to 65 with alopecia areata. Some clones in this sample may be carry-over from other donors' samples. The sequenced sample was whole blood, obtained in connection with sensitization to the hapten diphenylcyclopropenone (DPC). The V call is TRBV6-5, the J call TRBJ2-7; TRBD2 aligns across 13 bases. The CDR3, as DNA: TGTGCCAGCTCCCCGGCCACGGGACTAGCGGGATACGAGCAGTACTTC. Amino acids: CASSPATGLAGYEQYF.